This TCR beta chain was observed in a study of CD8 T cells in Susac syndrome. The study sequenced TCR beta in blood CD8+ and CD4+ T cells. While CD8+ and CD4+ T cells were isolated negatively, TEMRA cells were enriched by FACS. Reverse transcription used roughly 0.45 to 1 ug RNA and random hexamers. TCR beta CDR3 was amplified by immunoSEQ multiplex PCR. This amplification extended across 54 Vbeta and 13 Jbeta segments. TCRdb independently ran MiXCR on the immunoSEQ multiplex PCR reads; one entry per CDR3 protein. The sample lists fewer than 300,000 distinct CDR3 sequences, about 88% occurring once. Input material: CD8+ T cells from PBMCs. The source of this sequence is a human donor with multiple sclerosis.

The CDR3 DNA follows: TGCAGGACGACGGACCCTATCAATGAGCAGTTCTTC. Amino acids: CRTTDPINEQFF. The chain recombines TRBV29-1 with TRBJ2-1; D is unresolved. Germline-derived CDR1 and CDR2 are SQVTM and ANQGSEA. CDR3 length equals 12 residues.